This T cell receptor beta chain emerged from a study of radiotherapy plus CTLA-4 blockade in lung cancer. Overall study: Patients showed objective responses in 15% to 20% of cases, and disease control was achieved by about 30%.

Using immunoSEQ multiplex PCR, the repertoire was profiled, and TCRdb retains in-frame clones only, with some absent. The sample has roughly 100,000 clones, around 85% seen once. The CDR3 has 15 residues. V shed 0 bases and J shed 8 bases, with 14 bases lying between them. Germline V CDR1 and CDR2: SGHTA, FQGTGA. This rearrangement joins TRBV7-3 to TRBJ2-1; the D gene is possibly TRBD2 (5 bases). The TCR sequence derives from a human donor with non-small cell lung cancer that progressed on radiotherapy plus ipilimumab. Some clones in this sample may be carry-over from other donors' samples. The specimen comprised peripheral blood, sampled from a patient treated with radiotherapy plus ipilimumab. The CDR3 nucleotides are TGTGCCAGCAGCTTAACCGCTAGCCTAGCCGATGAGCAGTTCTTC. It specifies CASSLTASLADEQFF.